The source of this T cell receptor beta chain is a study of chemoradiotherapy in HPV16-positive cancers. The CDR3 has 12 residues. Germline V gene data show CDR1 as SGHDT and CDR2 as YYEEEE. Trimming took 6 bases from V and 1 from J, leaving 7 bases between them. The table came from immunoSEQ multiplex PCR; TCRdb's copy has only in-frame clones and leaves some out. The data hold about 9,500 clones, with 71% observed a single time. This clonotype was obtained from a human donor with HPV-associated anogenital cancer. This chain connects TRBV5-6 to TRBJ1-1; D not resolved. Sampling was carried out from a patient who underwent chemoradiotherapy. The CDR3 DNA sequence: TGTGCCAGCAATTGGGGGAACACTGAAGCTTTCTTT. It encodes CASNWGNTEAFF.